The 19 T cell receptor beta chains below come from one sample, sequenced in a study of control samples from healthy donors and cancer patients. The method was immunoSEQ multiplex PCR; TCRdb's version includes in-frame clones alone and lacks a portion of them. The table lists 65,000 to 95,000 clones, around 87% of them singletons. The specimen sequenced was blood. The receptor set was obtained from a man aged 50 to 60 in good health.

This CDR3 reads CASSPATGIIYF. Here the CDR3 DNA reads TGCGCCAGCAGCCCGGCTACTGGAATCATATATTTT. The chain carries TRBV4-3 and TRBJ1-3, with D unclear. Germline values: CDR1 LGHNA, CDR2 YSLEER. Trimming took 4 bases from V and 12 from J, leaving 13 bases between them. This CDR3 has 12 amino acids.

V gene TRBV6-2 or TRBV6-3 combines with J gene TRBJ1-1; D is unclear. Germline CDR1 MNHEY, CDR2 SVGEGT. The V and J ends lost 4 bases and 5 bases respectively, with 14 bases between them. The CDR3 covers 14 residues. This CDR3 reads CASSLVALGTEAFF. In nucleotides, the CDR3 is TGTGCCAGCAGTTTGGTGGCTTTGGGAACTGAAGCTTTCTTT.

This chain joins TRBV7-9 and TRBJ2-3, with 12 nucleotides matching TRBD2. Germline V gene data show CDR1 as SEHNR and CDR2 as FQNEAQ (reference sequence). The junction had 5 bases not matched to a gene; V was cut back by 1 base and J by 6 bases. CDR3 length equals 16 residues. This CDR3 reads CASSLDLAGGSDTQYF. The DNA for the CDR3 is TGTGCCAGCAGCTTAGACCTAGCGGGAGGGTCGGATACGCAGTATTTT. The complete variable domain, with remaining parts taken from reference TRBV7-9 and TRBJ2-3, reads DTGVSQNPRHKITKRGQNVTFRCDPISEHNRLYWYRQTLGQGPEFLTYFQNEAQLEKSRLLSDRFSAERPKGSFSTLEIQRTEQGDSAMYLCASSLDLAGGSDTQYFGPGTRLTVL.

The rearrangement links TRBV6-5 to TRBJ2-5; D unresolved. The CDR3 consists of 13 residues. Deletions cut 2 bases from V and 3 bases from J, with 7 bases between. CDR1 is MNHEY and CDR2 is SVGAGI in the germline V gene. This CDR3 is CASSYSTEETQYF. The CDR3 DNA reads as TGTGCCAGCAGTTACAGCACAGAAGAGACCCAGTACTTC.

CDR3: CASSLMGTGEETQYF. CDR3 nucleotides: TGCGCCAGCAGCTTAATGGGGACAGGAGAAGAGACCCAGTACTTC. The gene calls are TRBV5-1 and TRBJ2-5; 8 nucleotides align to TRBD1. The CDR3 length is 15 residues. CDR1 SGHRS and CDR2 YFSETQ come from the germline V gene. V shed 2 bases, J shed 3 bases, and the junction held 6 bases outside the gene matches.

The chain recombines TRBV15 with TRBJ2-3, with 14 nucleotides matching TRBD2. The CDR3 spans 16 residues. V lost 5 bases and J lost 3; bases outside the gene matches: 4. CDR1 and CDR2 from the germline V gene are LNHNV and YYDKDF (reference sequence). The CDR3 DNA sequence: TGTGCCACCAGCCCGAGACTAGCGGGAGGGACAGATACGCAGTATTTT. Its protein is CATSPRLAGGTDTQYF.

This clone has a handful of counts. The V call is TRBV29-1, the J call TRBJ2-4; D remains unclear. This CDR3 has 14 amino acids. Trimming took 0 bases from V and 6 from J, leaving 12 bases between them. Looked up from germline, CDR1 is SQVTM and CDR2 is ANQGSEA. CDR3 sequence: CSVEDSPTPNIQYF. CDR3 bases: TGCAGCGTTGAAGATTCCCCGACTCCAAACATTCAGTACTTC. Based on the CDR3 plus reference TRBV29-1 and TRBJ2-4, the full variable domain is SAVISQKPSRDICQRGTSLTIQCQVDSQVTMMFWYRQQPGQSLTLIATANQGSEATYESGFVIDKFPISRPNLTFSTLTVSNMSPEDSSIYLCSVEDSPTPNIQYFGAGTRLSVL.

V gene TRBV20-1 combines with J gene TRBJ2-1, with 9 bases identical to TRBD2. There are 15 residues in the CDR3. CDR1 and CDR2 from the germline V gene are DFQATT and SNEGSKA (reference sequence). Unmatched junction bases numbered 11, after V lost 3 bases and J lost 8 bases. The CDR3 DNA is TGCAGTGCTAGTGACGCGGGGGGGCCGGGTTATGAGCAGTTCTTC. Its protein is CSASDAGGPGYEQFF.

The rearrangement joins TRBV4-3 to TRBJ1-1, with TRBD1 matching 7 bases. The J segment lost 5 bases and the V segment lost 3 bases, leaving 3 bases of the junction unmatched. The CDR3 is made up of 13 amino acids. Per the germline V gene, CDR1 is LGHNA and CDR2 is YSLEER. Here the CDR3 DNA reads TGCGCCAGCAGCCAGACAGGGATTACTGAAGCTTTCTTT. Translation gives CASSQTGITEAFF.

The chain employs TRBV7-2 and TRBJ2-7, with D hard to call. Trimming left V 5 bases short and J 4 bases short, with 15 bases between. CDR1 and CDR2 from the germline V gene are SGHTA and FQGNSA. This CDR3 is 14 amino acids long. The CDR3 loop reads CASSPARSLYEQYF. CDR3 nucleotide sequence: TGTGCCAGCAGCCCAGCGAGGTCTCTATACGAGCAGTACTTC.

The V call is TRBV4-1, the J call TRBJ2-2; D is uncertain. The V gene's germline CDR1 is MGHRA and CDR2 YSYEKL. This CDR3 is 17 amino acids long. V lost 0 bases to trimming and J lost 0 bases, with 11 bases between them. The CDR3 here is CASSQDSERPNTGELFF. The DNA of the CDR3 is TGCGCCAGCAGCCAAGATAGTGAGAGACCGAACACCGGGGAGCTGTTTTTT.

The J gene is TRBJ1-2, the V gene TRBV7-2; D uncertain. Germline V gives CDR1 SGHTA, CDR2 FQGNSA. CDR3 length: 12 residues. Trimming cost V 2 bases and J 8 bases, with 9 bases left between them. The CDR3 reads CASSLNQLGYTF. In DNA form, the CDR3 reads TGTGCCAGCAGCTTAAATCAGCTCGGCTACACCTTC.

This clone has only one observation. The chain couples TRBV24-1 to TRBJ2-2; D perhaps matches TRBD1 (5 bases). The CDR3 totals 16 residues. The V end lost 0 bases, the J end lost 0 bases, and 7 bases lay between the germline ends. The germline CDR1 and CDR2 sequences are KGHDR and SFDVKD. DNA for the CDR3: TGTGCCACCAGTGATTTGGGCAGGGCGAACACCGGGGAGCTGTTTTTT. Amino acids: CATSDLGRANTGELFF.

The CDR3 protein is CSVLTQQDTGELFF. As DNA, the CDR3 is TGCAGCGTTCTTACACAGCAGGACACCGGGGAGCTGTTTTTT. The chain has TRBV29-1 and TRBJ2-2; D call uncertain. V lost 5 bases and J 3 bases, leaving 13 bases between the germline ends. Germline V gene sequence: CDR1 SQVTM, CDR2 ANQGSEA. The CDR3 extends over 14 amino acids.

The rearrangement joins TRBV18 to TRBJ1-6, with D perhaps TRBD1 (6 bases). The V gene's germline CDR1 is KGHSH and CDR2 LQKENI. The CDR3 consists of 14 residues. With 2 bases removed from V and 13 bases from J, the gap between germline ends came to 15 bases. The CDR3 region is CASSPTTGSAPLHF. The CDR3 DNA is TGTGCCAGCTCACCAACGACAGGCTCGGCTCCCCTCCACTTT.

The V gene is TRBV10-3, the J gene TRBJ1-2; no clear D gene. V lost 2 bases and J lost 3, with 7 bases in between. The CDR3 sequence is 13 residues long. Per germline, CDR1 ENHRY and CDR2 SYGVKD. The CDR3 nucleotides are TGTGCCATCAGTGAGACCGGCTACTATGGCTACACCTTC. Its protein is CAISETGYYGYTF.

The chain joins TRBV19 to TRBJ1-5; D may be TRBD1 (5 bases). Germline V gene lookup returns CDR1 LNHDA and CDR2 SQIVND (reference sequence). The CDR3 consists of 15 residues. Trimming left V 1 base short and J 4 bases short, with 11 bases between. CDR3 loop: CASSIGGDGNQPQHF. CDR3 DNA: TGTGCCAGTAGTATAGGGGGGGACGGAAATCAGCCCCAGCATTTT.

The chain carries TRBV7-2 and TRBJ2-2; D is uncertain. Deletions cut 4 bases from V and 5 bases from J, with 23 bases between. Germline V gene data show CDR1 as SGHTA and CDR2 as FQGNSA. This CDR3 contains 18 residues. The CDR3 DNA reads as TGTGCCAGCAGCTCCCTCCCCTCGGGCAGTCACCTTACCGGGGAGCTGTTTTTT. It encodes CASSSLPSGSHLTGELFF. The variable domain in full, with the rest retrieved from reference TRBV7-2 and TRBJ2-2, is GAGVSQSPSNKVTEKGKDVELRCDPISGHTALYWYRQSLGQGLEFLIYFQGNSAPDKSGLPSDRFSAERTGGSVSTLTIQRTQQEDSAVYLCASSSLPSGSHLTGELFFGEGSRLTVL.

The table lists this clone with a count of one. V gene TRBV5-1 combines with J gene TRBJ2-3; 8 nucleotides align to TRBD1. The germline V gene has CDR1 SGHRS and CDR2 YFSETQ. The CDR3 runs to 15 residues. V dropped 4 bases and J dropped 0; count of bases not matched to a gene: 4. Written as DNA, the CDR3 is TGCGCCAGCAGCGCGGACAGGGTGAGCACAGATACGCAGTATTTT. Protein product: CASSADRVSTDTQYF.